Listed below are T cell receptor beta chains from one sample, sequenced in a study of graft-versus-host responses after intestinal transplantation. TCRdb's table, derived via immunoSEQ multiplex PCR, lists solely in-frame clones and lacks some. The sample records about 3,300 clones, about 79% being singletons. The sequencing used ileum tissue, collected around 17 and 21 days after intestinal transplantation. The receptors originated from a human patient who received an intestinal transplant, so some T cells may come from the graft donor. Both conserved end residues are part of each CDR3. The D gene is left open where the match is weak. Rows give clone size only sometimes, using once, few, many, or a class for an expanded clone.

clone_size j_call v_call d_call cdr3_aa cdr3_nt
NA TRBJ1-1 TRBV2 NA CASKRYGLVGNTEAFF TGTGCCAGCAAACGATACGGGCTTGTAGGAAACACTGAAGCTTTCTTT
NA TRBJ2-6 TRBV5-1 NA CASSLESGIGANVLTF TGCGCCAGCAGCTTGGAGTCGGGGATTGGGGCCAACGTCCTGACTTTC
NA TRBJ2-5 TRBV28 TRBD2 CASSSYVGGGEGETQYF TGTGCCAGCAGTTCTTATGTTGGCGGGGGGGAGGGGGAGACCCAGTACTTC
few TRBJ2-7 TRBV19 TRBD2 CASRERGSSYEQYF TGTGCCAGTAGGGAGCGGGGGAGCTCCTACGAGCAGTACTTC
NA TRBJ2-1 TRBV11-2 TRBD2 CASSSLSSSGGPGEQFF TGTGCCAGCAGCTCTCTCTCCTCTAGCGGGGGCCCCGGTGAGCAGTTCTTC
once TRBJ2-3 TRBV9 NA CASSPSYSDTQYF TGTGCCAGCAGCCCCAGTTATTCAGATACGCAGTATTTT
NA TRBJ2-1 TRBV25-1 NA CASSEYAGQGEQFF TGTGCCAGCAGTGAATATGCAGGGCAAGGTGAGCAGTTCTTC
NA TRBJ2-5 TRBV5-3 TRBD2 CARSPLAGDWQETQYF TGTGCCAGAAGCCCCCTAGCGGGGGATTGGCAAGAGACCCAGTACTTC
NA TRBJ2-2 TRBV7-9 NA CASSGDMAGELFF TGTGCCAGCAGCGGAGATATGGCCGGGGAGCTGTTTTTT
NA TRBJ2-7 TRBV12-5 NA CASGLTGRSSYEQYF TGTGCTAGTGGATTAACAGGGAGAAGTAGCTACGAGCAGTACTTC
few TRBJ2-7 TRBV27 NA CASSLQGSYEQYF TGTGCCAGCAGTTTACAGGGATCCTACGAGCAGTACTTC
once TRBJ2-1 TRBV7-9 TRBD2 CASSLGGLAGPYNEQFF TGTGCCAGCAGCTTAGGCGGACTAGCGGGGCCTTACAATGAGCAGTTCTTC
NA TRBJ1-4 TRBV7-2 NA CASSLGGIVREKLFF TGTGCCAGCAGCTTAGGCGGGATAGTCCGGGAAAAACTGTTTTTT
NA TRBJ1-2 TRBV6-5 TRBD1 CASSYTGGTYGYTF TGTGCCAGCAGTTACACAGGGGGGACCTATGGCTACACCTTC
NA TRBJ2-3 TRBV7-9 TRBD1 CASSLVAPGTGSTDTQYF TGTGCCAGCAGCTTAGTTGCACCCGGGACAGGGAGCACAGATACGCAGTATTTT
NA TRBJ2-2 TRBV5-1 NA CASSGGVRGSGELFF TGCGCCAGCAGCGGCGGGGTGAGGGGGTCCGGGGAGCTGTTTTTT
NA TRBJ1-5 TRBV7-8 NA CASSVVDSSNQPQHF TGTGCCAGCAGTGTTGTGGATAGTTCGAATCAGCCCCAGCATTTT
NA TRBJ2-2 TRBV6-5 NA CASSATRDTGELFF TGTGCCAGCAGTGCAACTAGGGACACCGGGGAGCTGTTTTTT
NA TRBJ2-1 TRBV7-9 TRBD2 CASSSLSGGDIDEQFF TGTGCCAGCAGCTCCCTTAGCGGGGGGGATATAGATGAGCAGTTCTTC
NA TRBJ1-4 TRBV7-8 NA CASSPSDATNEKLFF TGTGCCAGCAGCCCGTCAGATGCAACTAATGAAAAACTGTTTTTT
NA TRBJ2-5 TRBV19 NA CASSRAGFQETQYF TGTGCCAGTAGTAGAGCGGGTTTTCAAGAGACCCAGTACTTC
NA TRBJ1-4 TRBV30 TRBD1 CAWSERQGRNEKLFF TGTGCCTGGAGTGAAAGACAGGGTCGGAATGAAAAACTGTTTTTT